The T cell receptor beta chain described here comes from a study of CD8+ T cells in alopecia areata. Across the whole study: Treatment comprised oral tofacitinib, 5 to 10 mg twice daily, in treated patients. The duration of tofacitinib was 6 to 18 months, with 6 months off drug afterward. Percentage of affected scalp area was the basis on which treated patients' severity was scored.

The study, taken as a whole, reports: Only a single nonresponder existed, so baseline CD8+ expansion links stay unclear.

Documented treatment: oral pan-JAK inhibitor, 5-10 mg twice daily. Trimming stripped 5 bases from V and 1 base from J, with 14 bases between. The CDR3 runs to 15 residues. In germline, CDR1 is SEHNR, CDR2 FQNEAQ (reference sequence). RNA was isolated and reverse transcribed to cDNA, the sequencing template. Sequencing was performed with immunoSEQ multiplex PCR; in TCRdb, only in-frame clones are kept and a portion is missing. The sample contains under 350,000 clones, roughly 60% of which appear only once. A word on this clone: Its antigen is not known.

The chain carries TRBV7-9 and TRBJ1-1; D may be TRBD1 (6 bases). The specimen comprised CD4+ T cells sorted from blood, sampled at week 24, from a patient treated with tofacitinib. This TCR was sampled from a human donor with alopecia areata. CDR3: CASSLLPGANTEAFF. The DNA of the CDR3 is TGTGCCAGCAGCCTCCTCCCGGGGGCGAACACTGAAGCTTTCTTT.